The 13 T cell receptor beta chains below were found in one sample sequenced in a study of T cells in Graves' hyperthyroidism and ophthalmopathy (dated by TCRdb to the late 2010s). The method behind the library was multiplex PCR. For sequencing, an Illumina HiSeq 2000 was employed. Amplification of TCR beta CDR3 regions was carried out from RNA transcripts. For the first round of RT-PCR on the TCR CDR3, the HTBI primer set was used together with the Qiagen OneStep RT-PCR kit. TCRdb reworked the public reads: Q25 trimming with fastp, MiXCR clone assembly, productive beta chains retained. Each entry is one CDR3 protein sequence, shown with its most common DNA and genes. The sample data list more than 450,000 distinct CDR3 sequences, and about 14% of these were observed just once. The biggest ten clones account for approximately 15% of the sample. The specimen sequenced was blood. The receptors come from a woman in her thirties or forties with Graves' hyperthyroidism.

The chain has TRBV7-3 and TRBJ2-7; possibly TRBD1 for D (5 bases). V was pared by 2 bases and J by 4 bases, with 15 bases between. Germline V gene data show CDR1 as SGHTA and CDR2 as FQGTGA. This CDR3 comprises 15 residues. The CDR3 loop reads CASSLGVAGFYEQYF. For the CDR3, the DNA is TGTGCCAGCAGCTTAGGTGTGGCAGGGTTTTACGAGCAGTACTTC.

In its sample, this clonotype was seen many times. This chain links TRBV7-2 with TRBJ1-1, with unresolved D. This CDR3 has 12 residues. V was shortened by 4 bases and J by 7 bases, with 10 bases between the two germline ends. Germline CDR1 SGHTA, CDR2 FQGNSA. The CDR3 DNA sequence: TGTGCCAGCAGCTCCACCTATAATGAAGCTTTCTTT. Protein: CASSSTYNEAFF. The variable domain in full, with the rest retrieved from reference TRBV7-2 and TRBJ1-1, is GAGVSQSPSNKVTEKGKDVELRCDPISGHTALYWYRQSLGQGLEFLIYFQGNSAPDKSGLPSDRFSAERTGGSVSTLTIQRTQQEDSAVYLCASSSTYNEAFFGQGTRLTVV.

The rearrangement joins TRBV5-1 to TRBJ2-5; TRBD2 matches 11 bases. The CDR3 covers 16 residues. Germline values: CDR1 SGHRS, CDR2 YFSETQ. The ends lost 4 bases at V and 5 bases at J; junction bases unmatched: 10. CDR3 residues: CASSDGTSGPWETQYF. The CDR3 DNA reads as TGCGCCAGCAGCGACGGGACTAGCGGTCCCTGGGAGACCCAGTACTTC.

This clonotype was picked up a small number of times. CDR3 protein: CAITSGTGANVLTF. CDR3 DNA: TGTGCCATCACCTCAGGGACTGGGGCCAACGTCCTGACTTTC. The chain combines TRBV10-3 with TRBJ2-6, with a tentative D call TRBD1 (5 bases). CDR3 length equals 14 residues. The V gene lost 7 bases and the J gene lost 2 bases, with 9 bases spanning the gap. Germline lookup yields CDR1 ENHRY and CDR2 SYGVKD.

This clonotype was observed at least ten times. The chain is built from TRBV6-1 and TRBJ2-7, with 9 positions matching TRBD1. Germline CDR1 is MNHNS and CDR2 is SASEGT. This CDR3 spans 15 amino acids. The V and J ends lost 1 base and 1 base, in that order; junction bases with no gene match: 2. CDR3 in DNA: TGTGCCAGCAGTGAAGGGGGGACAGGGTCCTACGAGCAGTACTTC. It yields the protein CASSEGGTGSYEQYF.

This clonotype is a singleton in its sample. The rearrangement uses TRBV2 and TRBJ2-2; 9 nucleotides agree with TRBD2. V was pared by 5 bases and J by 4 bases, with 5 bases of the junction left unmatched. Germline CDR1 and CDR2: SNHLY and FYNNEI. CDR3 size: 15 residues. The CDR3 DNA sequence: TGTGCCAGCAGTCGAGCGGGAGGACCCACCGGGGAGCTGTTTTTT. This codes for CASSRAGGPTGELFF.

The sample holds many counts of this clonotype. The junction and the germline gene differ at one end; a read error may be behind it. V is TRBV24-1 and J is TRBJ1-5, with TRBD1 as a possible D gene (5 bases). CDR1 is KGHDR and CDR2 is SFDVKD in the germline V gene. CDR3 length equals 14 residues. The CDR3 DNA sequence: TGTACCACCAGTGATTTCGGGACGTATCAGCCCCAGCATTTT. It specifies CTTSDFGTYQPQHF.

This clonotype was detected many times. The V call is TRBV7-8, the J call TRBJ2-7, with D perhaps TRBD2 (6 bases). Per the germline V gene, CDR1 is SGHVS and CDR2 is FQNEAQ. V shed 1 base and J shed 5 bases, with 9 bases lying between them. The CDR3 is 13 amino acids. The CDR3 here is CASSLGGGDEQYF. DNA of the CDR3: TGTGCCAGCAGCTTAGGCGGCGGGGACGAGCAGTACTTC.

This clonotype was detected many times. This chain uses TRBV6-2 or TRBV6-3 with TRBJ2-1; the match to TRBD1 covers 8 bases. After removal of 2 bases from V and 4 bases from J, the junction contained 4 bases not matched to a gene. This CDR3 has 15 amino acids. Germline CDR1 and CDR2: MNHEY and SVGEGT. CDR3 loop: CASSYAGGSYNEQFF. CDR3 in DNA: TGTGCCAGCAGTTACGCAGGGGGCAGTTACAATGAGCAGTTCTTC.

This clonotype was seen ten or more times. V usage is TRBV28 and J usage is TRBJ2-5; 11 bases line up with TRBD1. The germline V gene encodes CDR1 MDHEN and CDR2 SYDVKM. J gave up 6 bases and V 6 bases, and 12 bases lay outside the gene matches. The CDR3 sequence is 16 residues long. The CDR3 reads CASSSSGTGGRKTQYF. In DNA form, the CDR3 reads TGTGCCAGCAGCTCATCCGGGACAGGGGGAAGGAAGACCCAGTACTTC.

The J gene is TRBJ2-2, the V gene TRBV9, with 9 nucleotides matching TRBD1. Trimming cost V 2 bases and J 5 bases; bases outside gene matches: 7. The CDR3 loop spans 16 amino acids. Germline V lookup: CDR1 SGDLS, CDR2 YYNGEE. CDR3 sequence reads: CASSVRTGVQTGELFF. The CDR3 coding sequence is TGTGCCAGCAGCGTTAGGACAGGGGTTCAAACCGGGGAGCTGTTTTTT.

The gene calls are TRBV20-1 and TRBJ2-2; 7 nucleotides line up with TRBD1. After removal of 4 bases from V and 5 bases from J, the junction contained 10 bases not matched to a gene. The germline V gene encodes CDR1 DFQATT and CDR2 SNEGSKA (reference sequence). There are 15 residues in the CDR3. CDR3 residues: CSATKPTGRTGELFF. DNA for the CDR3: TGCAGTGCTACCAAACCGACAGGGCGGACCGGGGAGCTGTTTTTT.

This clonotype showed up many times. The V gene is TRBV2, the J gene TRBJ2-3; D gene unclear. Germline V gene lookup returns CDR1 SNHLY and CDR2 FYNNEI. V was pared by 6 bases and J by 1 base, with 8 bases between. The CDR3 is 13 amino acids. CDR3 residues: CASRGERTDTQYF. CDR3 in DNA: TGTGCCAGCAGAGGAGAGCGCACAGATACGCAGTATTTT.